What follows is one TCR beta chain and its context. Its cognate antigen is unknown. The data derive from a study of cytomegalovirus exposure and HLA in healthy donors. Background on the study: A subsequent analysis stated that the 110 or so validation repertoires were run on the same platform as the roughly 670 first-cohort repertoires.

Repertoires were generated with immunoSEQ multiplex PCR, while TCRdb's copy carries only in-frame clones and drops some. The table lists 200,000 to 250,000 clones, less than 85% of them singletons. The CDR3 sequence is 13 residues long. Germline V gene data show CDR1 as GTSNPN and CDR2 as SVGIG (reference sequence). Trimming at V came to 1 base and at J to 9 bases, leaving 6 bases not matched to a gene. Points from the study as a whole: Generally TCR sequences proved uncommon, though certain public TCRs appeared in numerous donors.

The sequencing input was PBMCs. The rearrangement uses TRBV30 and TRBJ2-4; 7 bases map to TRBD1. This clonotype was sampled from a woman under 30 in good health and CMV-seronegative. The chain's CDR3 is CAWSGGQLAIQYF. The CDR3, as DNA: TGTGCCTGGAGTGGGGGACAGCTAGCCATTCAGTACTTC.